This T cell receptor beta chain comes out of a study of cytomegalovirus exposure and HLA in healthy donors. Study-wide context: The same platform was used for the roughly 120 validation repertoires and the roughly 640 first-cohort repertoires, a later analysis reported.

Concerning this clone: The antigen remains unidentified.

Germline CDR1 and CDR2: SGDLS and YYNGEE. The CDR3 is 15 residues long. Findings and caveats of the study: The classifier reportedly diagnosed cytomegalovirus status with high sensitivity and specificity. Some public TCRs appeared in many individuals, while most sequences were rare.

Assay: immunoSEQ multiplex PCR; the TCRdb copy retains only in-frame clones and omits some. The sample lists tens of thousands of clones, approximately 97% occurring once. The rearrangement joins TRBV9 to TRBJ2-5; TRBD2 agrees at 13 bases. The end of the DNA is better explained by TRBJ2-7, so the J call may be wrong. The sample comprised PBMCs. This TCR derives from a woman under 30 in good health and CMV-seropositive. The CDR3 region is CASSGGLAGSNEQYF. CDR3 in DNA: TGTGCCAGCAGCGGGGGACTAGCGGGAAGCAACGAGCAGTACTTC.